Listed below are T cell receptor beta chains from one sample, sequenced in a study of T cells after yellow fever vaccination. In TCRdb, the 5' RACE reads were re-called with MiXCR into one record per CDR3 protein. The sample shows hundreds of thousands of distinct CDR3 sequences, around 17% of them seen only once. The input for sequencing was PBMCs, taken 5 days after the first yellow fever vaccination. Source of these receptors: a man aged 18 to 29 who received the YFV17D yellow fever vaccine. The CDR3 runs from the conserved cysteine through the conserved F or W. Fields, in order: D gene, clone size, J gene, V gene, CDR3 length, CDR3 DNA, CDR3 protein. D genes are given only for firm matches. Some rows mark clone size as missing; the rest say once, few, many or name a class of expanded clone.

>TRBD2|few|TRBJ2-7|TRBV4-1|14
TGCGCCAGCAGCCGCCGGGGGGGCGGCTACGAGCAGTACTTC
CASSRRGGGYEQYF
>.|.|TRBJ2-7|TRBV7-3|13
TGTGCCAGCAGCTTAACAGGACAGCGCGAGCAGTACTTC
CASSLTGQREQYF
>.|few|TRBJ1-6|TRBV7-9|13
TGTGCCAGCAGCTCCCCTGCCCGGTCACCCCTCCACTTT
CASSSPARSPLHF
>.|few|TRBJ2-1|TRBV4-2|15
TGTGCCAGCAGCCAAGAGGGGCTAGGTGGGGATGAGCAGTTCTTC
CASSQEGLGGDEQFF
>TRBD1|few|TRBJ2-7|TRBV19|16
TGTGCCAGTAGTACTCTTCCGGGACAGGGTATCAACGAGCAGTACTTC
CASSTLPGQGINEQYF
>.|.|TRBJ2-3|TRBV29-1|12
TGCAGCGTTGTTATAGTAACAGATACGCAGTATTTT
CSVVIVTDTQYF
>.|.|TRBJ1-4|TRBV18|14
TGTGCCAGCCAAACAGCCGCAACTAATGAAAAACTGTTTTTT
CASQTAATNEKLFF
>TRBD2|.|TRBJ2-5|TRBV20-1|13
TGCAGTGGGTCTGTTGGTACGGGAGGGACCCAGTACTTC
CSGSVGTGGTQYF
>TRBD1|.|TRBJ1-3|TRBV20-1|13
TGCAGTGCTAGACCCGACAGGGGGGACACCATATATTTT
CSARPDRGDTIYF
>TRBD2|.|TRBJ2-1|TRBV11-2|18
TGTGCCAGCAGCCAATACGGTCGCGGGGGGATCTCCTACAATGAGCAGTTCTTC
CASSQYGRGGISYNEQFF
>.|.|TRBJ1-6|TRBV18|15
TGTGCCAGCTCACCACCGAACAGGGAAGGATCACCCCTCCACTTT
CASSPPNREGSPLHF
>.|many|TRBJ1-1|TRBV5-1|18
TGCGCCAGCCGGACGAGGGAGGTCGTAATGGGTCGGGGCACTGAAGCTTTCTTT
CASRTREVVMGRGTEAFF
>.|few|TRBJ2-5|TRBV7-9|11
TGTGCCAGCAGCCCTATGGTGGCCCAGTACTTC
CASSPMVAQYF
>.|few|TRBJ2-2|TRBV15|15
TGTGCCACCAGCACCTGGGACCCAAACACCGGGGAGCTGTTTTTT
CATSTWDPNTGELFF
>TRBD2|.|TRBJ2-1|TRBV4-2|13
TGTGCCAGCAGCCAAGCCCTAGCGGGGGAGCAGTTCTTC
CASSQALAGEQFF
>.|few|TRBJ1-1|TRBV6-1|14
TGTGCCAGCAACCTACAGGGTTGGGACACTGAAGCTTTCTTT
CASNLQGWDTEAFF
>.|many|TRBJ2-5|TRBV6-5|11
TGTGCCAGCAGTTACTTAGAGACCCAGTACTTC
CASSYLETQYF
>.|many|TRBJ2-7|TRBV29-1|12
TGCAGCGTCGCCCCTCACTCCTACGAGCAGTACTTC
CSVAPHSYEQYF
>TRBD1|few|TRBJ2-1|TRBV7-2|14
TGTGCCAGCAGCTTAACAAGACAGGGAACTGAGCAGTTCTTC
CASSLTRQGTEQFF
>.|.|TRBJ2-1|TRBV28|17
TGTGCCAGCACCCCTGGGCAGGGACGATTTAACTACAATGAGCAGTTCTTC
CASTPGQGRFNYNEQFF
>.|.|TRBJ1-4|TRBV20-1|13
TGCAGTGCCAGGGACACCACGATAGAAAAACTGTTTTTT
CSARDTTIEKLFF
>.|few|TRBJ2-7|TRBV11-2|14
TGTGCCAGCAGCCCAAGCCAGGGGAAAAACGAGCAGTACTTC
CASSPSQGKNEQYF
>TRBD1|few|TRBJ2-1|TRBV9|14
TGTGCCAGCAGCGCCGGGACAGGGGCCAATGAGCAGTTCTTC
CASSAGTGANEQFF
>TRBD2|many|TRBJ2-3|TRBV5-6|16
TGTGCCAGCAGCGGATTATTAGCGGGGGGCACAGATACGCAGTATTTT
CASSGLLAGGTDTQYF
>.|.|TRBJ1-2|TRBV15|15
TGTGCCACTATGGCTCCGGGGAGAGCTAACTATGGCTACACCTTC
CATMAPGRANYGYTF
>TRBD1|few|TRBJ2-5|TRBV4-3|13
TGCGCCACCGGGACAGGGCTTCAAGAGACCCAGTACTTC
CATGTGLQETQYF
>TRBD1|.|TRBJ1-4|TRBV4-3|16
TGCGCCAGCAGCCAGTACCGGACAGGGGGCGATGAAAAACTGTTTTTT
CASSQYRTGGDEKLFF
>.|.|TRBJ2-2|TRBV29-1|15
TGCAGCGTTGGGTCCCTCCGGGGACGCACCGGGGAGCTGTTTTTT
CSVGSLRGRTGELFF
>.|.|TRBJ2-6|TRBV5-1|13
TGCGCCAGCGCCTTCTCTGGGGCCAACGTCCTGACTTTC
CASAFSGANVLTF
>.|many|TRBJ2-3|TRBV18|16
TGTGCCAGCTCACCACCTAGCTGGGAAAACACAGATACGCAGTATTTT
CASSPPSWENTDTQYF
>TRBD2|.|TRBJ2-2|TRBV7-2|16
TGTGCCAGCACCGCAATCGGGGGGTCTAACACGGGGGAGCTGTTTTTT
CASTAIGGSNTGELFF
>.|.|TRBJ1-5|TRBV23-1|17
TGCGCCAGCAGTCAATCGGGGAGCGGCCACAACAATCAGCCCCAGCATTTT
CASSQSGSGHNNQPQHF
>.|.|TRBJ1-2|TRBV25-1|13
TGTGCCAGCAGGAACTCAGGGATCTATGGCTACACCTTC
CASRNSGIYGYTF
>.|.|TRBJ2-1|TRBV5-1|16
TGCGCCAGCAGCTTGTTCCTCGGGGTTGATTTCAATGAGCAGTTCTTC
CASSLFLGVDFNEQFF
>.|.|TRBJ1-5|TRBV7-2|15
TGTGCCAGCAGCTTAGTAGAGGATGTCGGTCAGCCCCAGCATTTT
CASSLVEDVGQPQHF
>TRBD2|.|TRBJ2-2|TRBV5-1|16
TGCGCCAGCAGCTTGTGGACTAGCGGGGGAAACGGGGAGCTGTTTTTT
CASSLWTSGGNGELFF
>.|.|TRBJ2-6|TRBV11-2|15
TGTGCCAGCAGCTTTCTGTTCTCTGGGGCCAACGTCCTGACTTTC
CASSFLFSGANVLTF
>TRBD1|many|TRBJ1-5|TRBV12-3/TRBV12-4|15
TGTGCCAGCAGTCCCTCCGGGACAGGGGACCAGCCCCAGCATTTT
CASSPSGTGDQPQHF
>.|.|TRBJ2-2|TRBV3-1|14
TGTGCCAGCAGCCAAGAAGGGGGACCCGGGGAGCTGTTTTTT
CASSQEGGPGELFF
>.|.|TRBJ2-1|TRBV6-5|14
TGTGCCAGCAGTTCACGGGGGCTGCACAATGAGCAGTTCTTC
CASSSRGLHNEQFF
>.|few|TRBJ1-1|TRBV12-3/TRBV12-4|13
TGTGCCAGCGTCGGGGGATTCTACGCTGAAGCTTTCTTT
CASVGGFYAEAFF
>.|many|TRBJ2-3|TRBV5-1|12
TGCGCCAGCAGCTTCGGCCCAGATACGCAGTATTTT
CASSFGPDTQYF
>.|.|TRBJ2-1|TRBV4-3|19
TGCGCCAGCAGCCAAGATACCGTCTTGCGCCAGCCTTCCTACAATGAGCAGTTCTTC
CASSQDTVLRQPSYNEQFF
>TRBD1|few|TRBJ2-7|TRBV2|16
TGTGCCAGCAGATTGACAGGGGGCGAAAGCTCCTACGAGCAGTACTTC
CASRLTGGESSYEQYF
>.|few|TRBJ1-3|TRBV5-1|16
TGCGCCAGCAGCTTGGTCCCGTCAGGCTCTGGAAACACCATATATTTT
CASSLVPSGSGNTIYF
>TRBD2|.|TRBJ2-3|TRBV10-2|16
TGCGCCAGCGGAGACCTAGCGGGGGGGCCCGCAGATACGCAGTATTTT
CASGDLAGGPADTQYF
>.|many|TRBJ2-3|TRBV10-3|13
TGTGCCGTTAGGGACACAGGCACAGATACGCAGTATTTT
CAVRDTGTDTQYF
>TRBD2|.|TRBJ2-3|TRBV18|20
TGTGCCAGCTCACCAAGGGCCAGCGGGGGGCCACAGAACCCCACAGATACGCAGTATTTT
CASSPRASGGPQNPTDTQYF
>.|few|TRBJ1-1|TRBV4-1|15
TGCGCCAGCAGCGCACGGACAGACCCACTCACTGAAGCTTTCTTT
CASSARTDPLTEAFF
>TRBD2|.|TRBJ2-5|TRBV6-1|15
TGTGCCAGCAGGAGGAATAGCGGGGGTTTTGAGACCCAGTACTTC
CASRRNSGGFETQYF
>.|.|TRBJ1-5|TRBV9|13
TGTGCCAGCAGCCCTGAAGACAATCAGCCCCAGCATTTT
CASSPEDNQPQHF
>TRBD1|.|TRBJ2-3|TRBV5-1|15
TGCGCCAGCAGCACTCCCCAGGGGGCAGGAGATACGCAGTATTTT
CASSTPQGAGDTQYF
>TRBD2|few|TRBJ2-3|TRBV9|17
TGTGCCAGCAGCGTCGAGCGGGGCCCGCACCGGGGAGATACGCAGTATTTT
CASSVERGPHRGDTQYF
>TRBD1|many|TRBJ2-5|TRBV6-1|13
TGTGCCAGCAGGGCGAGGGGGCCTGAGACCCAGTACTTC
CASRARGPETQYF